The present T cell receptor (beta chain) was sequenced within a study of T-cell reconstitution after alpha-beta-depleted transplantation in children. As it was prepared, the TCRbeta library received unique molecular identifiers. TCRdb reprocessed the PCR reads via MiXCR and lists one record per CDR3 protein. The sample lists 200,000 to 250,000 distinct CDR3 sequences; 9.5% to 13% were seen once. This clonotype was seen ten or more times. With V trimmed by 0 bases and J by 2 bases, 6 bases remained unmatched. The CDR3 has 19 amino acids. Germline V lookup: CDR1 KGHDR, CDR2 SFDVKD. The source material was PBMCs, sampled before TCRalphabeta/CD19-depleted stem cell transplant. This TCR came from a child under three years old with acute myeloid leukemia, due to receive a stem cell transplant. V usage is TRBV24-1 and J usage is TRBJ2-1, with 13 bases that match TRBD2. CDR3 in amino acids: CATSDLRLAGGSAYNEQFF. CDR3 nucleotide sequence: TGTGCCACCAGTGATTTGCGACTAGCGGGAGGATCGGCCTACAATGAGCAGTTCTTC.